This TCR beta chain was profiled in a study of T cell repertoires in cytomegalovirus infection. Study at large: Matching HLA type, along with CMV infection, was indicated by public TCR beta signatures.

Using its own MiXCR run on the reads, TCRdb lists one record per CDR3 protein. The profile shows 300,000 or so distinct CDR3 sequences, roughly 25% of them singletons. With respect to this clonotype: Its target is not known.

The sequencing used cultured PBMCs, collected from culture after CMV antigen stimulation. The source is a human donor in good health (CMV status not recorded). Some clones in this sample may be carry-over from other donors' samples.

Written as DNA, the CDR3 is TGCGCCAGCCGACCGGGTCTAGCGGGGAACTCTGGGGCCAACGTCCTGACTTTC. This gives the protein CASRPGLAGNSGANVLTF. V and J are TRBV10-2 and TRBJ2-6; 9 bases fit TRBD2. The V segment lost 8 bases and the J segment 0 bases; nucleotides outside the gene matches: 11. The CDR3 is 18 residues long. CDR1 and CDR2 (germline): WSHSY, SAAADI.